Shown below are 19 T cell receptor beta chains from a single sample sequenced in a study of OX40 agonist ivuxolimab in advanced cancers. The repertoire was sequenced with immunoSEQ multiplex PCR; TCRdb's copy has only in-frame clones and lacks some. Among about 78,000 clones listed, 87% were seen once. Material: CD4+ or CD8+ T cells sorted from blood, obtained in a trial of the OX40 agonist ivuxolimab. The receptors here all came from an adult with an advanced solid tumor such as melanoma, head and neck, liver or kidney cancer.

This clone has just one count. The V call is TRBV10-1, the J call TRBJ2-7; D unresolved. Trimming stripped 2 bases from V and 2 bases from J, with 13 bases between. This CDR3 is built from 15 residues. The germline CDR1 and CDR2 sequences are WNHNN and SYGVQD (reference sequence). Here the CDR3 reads CASSETSDRTYEQYF. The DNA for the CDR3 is TGCGCCAGCAGTGAGACCAGCGATCGGACCTACGAGCAGTACTTC.

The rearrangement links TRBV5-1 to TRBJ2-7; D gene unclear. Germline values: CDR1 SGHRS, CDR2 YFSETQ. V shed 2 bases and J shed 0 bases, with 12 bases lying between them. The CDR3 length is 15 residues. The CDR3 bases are TGCGCCAGCAGCTTAAGCCTCTCGAGCTCCTACGAGCAGTACTTC. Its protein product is CASSLSLSSSYEQYF.

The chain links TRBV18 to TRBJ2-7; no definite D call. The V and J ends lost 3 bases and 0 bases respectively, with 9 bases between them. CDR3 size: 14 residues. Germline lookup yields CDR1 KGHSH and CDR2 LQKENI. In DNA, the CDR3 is TGTGCCAGCTCACCTCAACTAAGCTCCTACGAGCAGTACTTC. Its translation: CASSPQLSSYEQYF.

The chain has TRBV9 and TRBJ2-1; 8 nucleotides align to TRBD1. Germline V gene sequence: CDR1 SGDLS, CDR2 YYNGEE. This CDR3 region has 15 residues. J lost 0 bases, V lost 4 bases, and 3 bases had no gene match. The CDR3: CASSTGQASYNEQFF. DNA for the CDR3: TGTGCCAGCAGCACGGGACAGGCCTCCTACAATGAGCAGTTCTTC.

The CDR3 reads CASSLTSGAYNEQFF. The CDR3 nucleotides read TGTGCCAGCAGCTTAACTAGCGGGGCTTACAATGAGCAGTTCTTC. The chain combines TRBV7-3 with TRBJ2-1, with TRBD2 identical over 8 bases. There are 15 residues in the CDR3. Losses at the gene ends were 0 bases for V and 4 bases for J; bases not matched to a gene: 2. Germline CDR1 is SGHTA and CDR2 is FQGTGA.

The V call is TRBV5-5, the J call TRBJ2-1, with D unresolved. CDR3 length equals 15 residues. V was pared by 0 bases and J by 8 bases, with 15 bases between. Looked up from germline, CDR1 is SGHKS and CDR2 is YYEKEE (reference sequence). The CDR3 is CASSLVFRSAHEQFF. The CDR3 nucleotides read TGTGCCAGCAGCTTGGTTTTCAGATCAGCCCATGAGCAGTTCTTC.

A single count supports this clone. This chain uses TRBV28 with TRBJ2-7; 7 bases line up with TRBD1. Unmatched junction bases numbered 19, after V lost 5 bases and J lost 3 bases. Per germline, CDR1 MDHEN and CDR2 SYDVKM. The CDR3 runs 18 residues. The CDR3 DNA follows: TGTGCCAGCAGTAATTACCCATTTAAGGGCAGGGGGAACTACGAGCAGTACTTC. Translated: CASSNYPFKGRGNYEQYF.

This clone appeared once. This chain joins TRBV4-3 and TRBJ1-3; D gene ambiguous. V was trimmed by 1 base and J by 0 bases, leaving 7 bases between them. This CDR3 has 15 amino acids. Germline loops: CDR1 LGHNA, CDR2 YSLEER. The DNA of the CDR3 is TGCGCCAGCAGCCAAGTCACCTACTCTGGAAACACCATATATTTT. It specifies CASSQVTYSGNTIYF.

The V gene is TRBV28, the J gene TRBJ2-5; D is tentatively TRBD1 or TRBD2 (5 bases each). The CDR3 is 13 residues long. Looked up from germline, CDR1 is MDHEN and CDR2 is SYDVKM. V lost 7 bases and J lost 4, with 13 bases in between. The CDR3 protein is CASKGRERETQYF. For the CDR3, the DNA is TGTGCCAGCAAGGGCAGGGAGAGAGAGACCCAGTACTTC.

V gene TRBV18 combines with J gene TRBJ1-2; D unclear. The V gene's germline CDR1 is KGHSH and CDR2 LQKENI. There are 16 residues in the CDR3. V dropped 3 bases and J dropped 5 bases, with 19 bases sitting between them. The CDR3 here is CASSPYVTDLIYGYTF. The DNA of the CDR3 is TGTGCCAGCTCACCCTACGTAACAGATTTAATTTATGGCTACACCTTC.

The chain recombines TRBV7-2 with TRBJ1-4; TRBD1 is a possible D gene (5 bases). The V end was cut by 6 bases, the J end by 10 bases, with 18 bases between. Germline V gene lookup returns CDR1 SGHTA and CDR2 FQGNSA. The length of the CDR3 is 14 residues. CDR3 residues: CASRTTAGDPKLFF. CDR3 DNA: TGTGCCAGCAGAACGACAGCCGGGGATCCAAAACTGTTTTTT.

The CDR3 nucleotides are TGTGCCAGCTCACCACCAGCCGCCGGGAACACTGAAGCTTTCTTT. Translated, it gives CASSPPAAGNTEAFF. The chain joins TRBV18 to TRBJ1-1; no firm D call. The CDR3 sequence is 15 residues long. V dropped 0 bases and J dropped 1 base, with 9 bases sitting between them. CDR1 is KGHSH, CDR2 LQKENI, per germline.

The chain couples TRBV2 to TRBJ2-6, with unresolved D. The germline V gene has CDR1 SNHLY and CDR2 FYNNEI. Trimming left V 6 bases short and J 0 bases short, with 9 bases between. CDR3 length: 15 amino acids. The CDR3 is CASSAQSSGANVLTF. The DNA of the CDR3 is TGTGCCAGCAGCGCGCAGTCCTCTGGGGCCAACGTCCTGACTTTC. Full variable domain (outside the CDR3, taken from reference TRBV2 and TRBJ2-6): EPEVTQTPSHQVTQMGQEVILRCVPISNHLYFYWYRQILGQKVEFLVSFYNNEISEKSEIFDDQFSVERPDGSNFTLKIRSTKLEDSAMYFCASSAQSSGANVLTFGAGSRLTVL.

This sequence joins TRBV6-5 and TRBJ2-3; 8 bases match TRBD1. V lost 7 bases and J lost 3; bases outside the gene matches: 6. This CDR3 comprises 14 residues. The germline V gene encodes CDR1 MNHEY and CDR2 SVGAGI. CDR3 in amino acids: CASKSWDRTDTQYF. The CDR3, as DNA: TGTGCCAGCAAAAGCTGGGACAGGACAGATACGCAGTATTTT.

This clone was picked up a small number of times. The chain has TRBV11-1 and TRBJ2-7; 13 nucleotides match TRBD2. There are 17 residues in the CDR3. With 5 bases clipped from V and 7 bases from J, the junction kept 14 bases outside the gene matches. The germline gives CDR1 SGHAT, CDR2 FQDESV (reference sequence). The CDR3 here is CASSALILAGGPGEQYF. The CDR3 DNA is TGTGCCAGCAGCGCCCTAATACTAGCGGGAGGGCCAGGTGAGCAGTACTTC. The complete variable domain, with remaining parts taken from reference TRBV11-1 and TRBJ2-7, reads EAEVAQSPRYKITEKSQAVAFWCDPISGHATLYWYRQILGQGPELLVQFQDESVVDDSQLPKDRFSAERLKGVDSTLKIQPAELGDSAMYLCASSALILAGGPGEQYFGPGTRLTVT.

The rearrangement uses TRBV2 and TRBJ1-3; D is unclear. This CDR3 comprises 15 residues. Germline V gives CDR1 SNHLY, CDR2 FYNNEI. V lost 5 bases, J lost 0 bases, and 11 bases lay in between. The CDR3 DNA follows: TGTGCCAGCAGTTACGACAAAAACTCTGGAAACACCATATATTTT. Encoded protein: CASSYDKNSGNTIYF.

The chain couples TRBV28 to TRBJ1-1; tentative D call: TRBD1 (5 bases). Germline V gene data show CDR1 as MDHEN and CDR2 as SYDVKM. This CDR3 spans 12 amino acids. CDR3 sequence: CLSGARNTEAFF. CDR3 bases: TGTTTATCTGGGGCGAGGAACACTGAAGCTTTCTTT.

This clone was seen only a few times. CDR3: CASSSSRNEQFF. The CDR3 DNA is TGTGCCAGCAGCTCGTCCCGCAATGAGCAGTTCTTC. V usage is TRBV7-9 and J usage is TRBJ2-1; unclear D gene. V dropped 4 bases and J dropped 6 bases, with 7 bases sitting between them. The CDR3 is 12 amino acids. CDR1 is SEHNR and CDR2 is FQNEAQ in the germline V gene (reference sequence).

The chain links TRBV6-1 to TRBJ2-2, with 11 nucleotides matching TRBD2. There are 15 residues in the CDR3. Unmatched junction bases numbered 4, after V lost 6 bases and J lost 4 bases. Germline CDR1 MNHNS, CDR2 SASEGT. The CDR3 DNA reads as TGTGCCAGCAGAACGGGACTAGCGGCCACCGGGGAGCTGTTTTTT. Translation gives CASRTGLAATGELFF.